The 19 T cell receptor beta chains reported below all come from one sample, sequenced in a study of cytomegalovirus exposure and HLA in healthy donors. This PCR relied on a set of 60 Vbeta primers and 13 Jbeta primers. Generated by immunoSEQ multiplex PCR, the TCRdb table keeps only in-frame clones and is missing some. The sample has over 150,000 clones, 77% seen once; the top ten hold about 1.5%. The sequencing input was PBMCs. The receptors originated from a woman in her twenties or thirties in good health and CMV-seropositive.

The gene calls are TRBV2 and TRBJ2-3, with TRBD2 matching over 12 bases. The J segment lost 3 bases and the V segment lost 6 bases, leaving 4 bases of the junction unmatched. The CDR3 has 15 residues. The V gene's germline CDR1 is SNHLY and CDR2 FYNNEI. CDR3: CASRTTSGRTDTQYF. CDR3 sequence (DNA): TGTGCCAGCAGGACGACTAGCGGGAGAACAGATACGCAGTATTTT.

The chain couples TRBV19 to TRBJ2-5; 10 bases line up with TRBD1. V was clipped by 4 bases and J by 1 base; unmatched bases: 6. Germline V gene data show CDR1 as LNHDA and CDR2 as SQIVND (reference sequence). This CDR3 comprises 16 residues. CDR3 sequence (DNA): TGTGCCAGTAGTAACGGACAGGGGGGAGGCCAAGAGACCCAGTACTTC. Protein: CASSNGQGGGQETQYF.

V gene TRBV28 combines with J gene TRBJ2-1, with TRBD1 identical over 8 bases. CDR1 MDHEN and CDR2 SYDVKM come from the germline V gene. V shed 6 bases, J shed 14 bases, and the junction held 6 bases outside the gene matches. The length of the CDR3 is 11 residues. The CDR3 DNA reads TGTGCCAGCAGGGATGGGACAGGAGAGTTCTTC. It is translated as CASRDGTGEFF. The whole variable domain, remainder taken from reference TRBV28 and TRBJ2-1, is DVKVTQSSRYLVKRTGEKVFLECVQDMDHENMFWYRQDPGLGLRLIYFSYDVKMKEKGDIPEGYSVSREKKERFSLILESASTNQTSMYLCASRDGTGEFFGPGTRLTVL.

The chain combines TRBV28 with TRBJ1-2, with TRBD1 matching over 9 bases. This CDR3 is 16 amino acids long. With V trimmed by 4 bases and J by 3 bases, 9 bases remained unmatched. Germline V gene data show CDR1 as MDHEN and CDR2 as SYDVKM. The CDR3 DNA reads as TGTGCCAGCAGTTCCCCGAAGGACAGGGGTGACTATGGCTACACCTTC. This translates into CASSSPKDRGDYGYTF.

CDR3 in amino acids: CASSSGTSGDLGETQYF. The CDR3 DNA reads TGTGCCAGCAGCTCCGGGACTAGCGGGGACCTTGGGGAGACCCAGTACTTC. This chain joins TRBV7-9 and TRBJ2-5, with TRBD2 identical over 13 bases. The CDR3 contains 17 residues. The V gene's germline CDR1 is SEHNR and CDR2 FQNEAQ (reference sequence). V lost 4 bases to trimming and J lost 5 bases; unmatched junction nucleotides: 10.

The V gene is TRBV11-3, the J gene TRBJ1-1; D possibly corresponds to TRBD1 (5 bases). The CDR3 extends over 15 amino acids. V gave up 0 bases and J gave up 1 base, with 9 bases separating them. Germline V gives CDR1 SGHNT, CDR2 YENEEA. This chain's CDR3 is CASSLEGATNTEAFF. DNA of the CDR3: TGTGCCAGCAGCTTAGAAGGGGCGACGAACACTGAAGCTTTCTTT.

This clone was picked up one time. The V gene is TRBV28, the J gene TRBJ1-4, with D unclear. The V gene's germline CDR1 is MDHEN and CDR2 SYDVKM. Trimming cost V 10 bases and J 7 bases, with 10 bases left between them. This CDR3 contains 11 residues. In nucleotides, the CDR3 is TGTGCCACGTGGGAGAGTGAAAAACTGTTTTTT. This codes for CATWESEKLFF. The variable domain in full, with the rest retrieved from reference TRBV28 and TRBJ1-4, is DVKVTQSSRYLVKRTGEKVFLECVQDMDHENMFWYRQDPGLGLRLIYFSYDVKMKEKGDIPEGYSVSREKKERFSLILESASTNQTSMYLCATWESEKLFFGSGTQLSVL.

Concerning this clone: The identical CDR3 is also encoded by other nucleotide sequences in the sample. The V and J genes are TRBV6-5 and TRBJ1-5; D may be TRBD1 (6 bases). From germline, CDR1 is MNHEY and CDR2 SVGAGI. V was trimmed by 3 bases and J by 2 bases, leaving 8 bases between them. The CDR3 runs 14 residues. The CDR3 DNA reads TGTGCCAGCAGTTATAGACAGGGCAATCAGCCCCAGCATTTT. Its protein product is CASSYRQGNQPQHF.

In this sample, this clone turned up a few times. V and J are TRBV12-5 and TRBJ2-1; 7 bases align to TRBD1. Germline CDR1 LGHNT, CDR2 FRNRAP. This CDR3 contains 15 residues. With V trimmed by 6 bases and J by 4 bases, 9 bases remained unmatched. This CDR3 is CASGSPGQPYNEQFF. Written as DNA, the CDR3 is TGTGCTAGTGGCTCGCCGGGACAGCCTTACAATGAGCAGTTCTTC.

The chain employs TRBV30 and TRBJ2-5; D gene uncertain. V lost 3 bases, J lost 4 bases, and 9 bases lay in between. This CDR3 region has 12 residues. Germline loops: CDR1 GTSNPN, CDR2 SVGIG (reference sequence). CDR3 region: CAWRPGGETQYF. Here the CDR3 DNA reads TGTGCCTGGAGGCCGGGTGGAGAGACCCAGTACTTC.

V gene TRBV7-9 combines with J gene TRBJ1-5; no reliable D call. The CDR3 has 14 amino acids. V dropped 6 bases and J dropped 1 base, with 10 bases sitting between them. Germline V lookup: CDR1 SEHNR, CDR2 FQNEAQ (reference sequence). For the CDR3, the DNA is TGTGCCAGCAGTGTAGGAGGGAGCAATCAGCCCCAGCATTTT. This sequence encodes CASSVGGSNQPQHF. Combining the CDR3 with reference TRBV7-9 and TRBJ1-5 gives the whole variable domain DTGVSQNPRHKITKRGQNVTFRCDPISEHNRLYWYRQTLGQGPEFLTYFQNEAQLEKSRLLSDRFSAERPKGSFSTLEIQRTEQGDSAMYLCASSVGGSNQPQHFGDGTRLSIL.

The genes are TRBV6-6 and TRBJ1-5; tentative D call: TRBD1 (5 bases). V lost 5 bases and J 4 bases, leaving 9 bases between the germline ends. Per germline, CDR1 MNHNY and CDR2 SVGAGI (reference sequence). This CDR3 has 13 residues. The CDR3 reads CASSDGQNQPQHF. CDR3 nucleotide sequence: TGTGCCAGCAGTGACGGACAAAATCAGCCCCAGCATTTT.

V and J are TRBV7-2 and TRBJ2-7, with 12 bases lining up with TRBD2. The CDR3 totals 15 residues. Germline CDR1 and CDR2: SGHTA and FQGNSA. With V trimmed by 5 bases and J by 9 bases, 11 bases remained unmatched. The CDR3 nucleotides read TGTGCCAGCAGCGACCTCCTAGCGGGAGGGCCGTCGCAGTACTTC. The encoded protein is CASSDLLAGGPSQYF. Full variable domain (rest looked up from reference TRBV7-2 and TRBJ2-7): GAGVSQSPSNKVTEKGKDVELRCDPISGHTALYWYRQSLGQGLEFLIYFQGNSAPDKSGLPSDRFSAERTGGSVSTLTIQRTQQEDSAVYLCASSDLLAGGPSQYFGPGTRLTVT.

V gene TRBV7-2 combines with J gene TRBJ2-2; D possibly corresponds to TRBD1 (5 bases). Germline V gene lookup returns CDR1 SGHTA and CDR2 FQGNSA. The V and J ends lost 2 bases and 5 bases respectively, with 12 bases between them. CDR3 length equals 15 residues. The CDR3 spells CASSLRQGGTGELFF. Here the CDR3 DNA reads TGTGCCAGCAGCTTAAGGCAGGGCGGTACCGGGGAGCTGTTTTTT.

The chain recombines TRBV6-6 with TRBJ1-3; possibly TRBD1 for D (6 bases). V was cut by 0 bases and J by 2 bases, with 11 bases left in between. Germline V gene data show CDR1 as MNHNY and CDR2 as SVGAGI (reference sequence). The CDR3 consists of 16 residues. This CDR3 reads CASSYSSGGTGNTIYF. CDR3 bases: TGTGCCAGCAGTTACTCTAGTGGGGGCACTGGAAACACCATATATTTT.

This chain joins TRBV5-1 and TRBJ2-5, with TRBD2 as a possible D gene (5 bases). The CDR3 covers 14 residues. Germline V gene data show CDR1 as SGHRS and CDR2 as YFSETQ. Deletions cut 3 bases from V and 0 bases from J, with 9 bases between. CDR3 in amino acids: CASSSYGNQETQYF. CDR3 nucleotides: TGCGCCAGCAGCTCCTACGGGAACCAAGAGACCCAGTACTTC.

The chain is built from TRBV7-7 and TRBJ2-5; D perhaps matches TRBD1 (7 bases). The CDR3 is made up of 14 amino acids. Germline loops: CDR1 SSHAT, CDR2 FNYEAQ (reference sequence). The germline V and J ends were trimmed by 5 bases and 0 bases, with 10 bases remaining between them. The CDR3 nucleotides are TGTGCCAGCAGCCCAGGGGGGTACCAAGAGACCCAGTACTTC. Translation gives CASSPGGYQETQYF.

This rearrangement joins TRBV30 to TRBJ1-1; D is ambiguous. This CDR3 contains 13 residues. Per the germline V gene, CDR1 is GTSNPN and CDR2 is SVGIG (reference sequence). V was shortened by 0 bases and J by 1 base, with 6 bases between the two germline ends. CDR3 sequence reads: CAWSVAENTEAFF. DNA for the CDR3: TGTGCCTGGAGTGTGGCGGAGAACACTGAAGCTTTCTTT.

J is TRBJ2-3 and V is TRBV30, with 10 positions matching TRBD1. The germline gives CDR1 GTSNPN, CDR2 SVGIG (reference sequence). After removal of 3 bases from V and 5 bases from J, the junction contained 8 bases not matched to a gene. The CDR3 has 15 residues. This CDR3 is CAWSETGGSGDTQYF. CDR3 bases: TGTGCCTGGAGCGAGACAGGGGGCTCAGGAGATACGCAGTATTTT.